A few counts support the clone carrying this TCR beta chain. This sample includes further DNA sequences coding for the same CDR3. Treatment indicated: randomized to nivolumab then ipilimumab (arm A) or the reverse (arm B). This entry comes from a study of sequential checkpoint blockade in melanoma. Generated by immunoSEQ multiplex PCR, the TCRdb table keeps only in-frame clones and is missing some. The table records about 12,000 clones, under 25% of them present only once. The sequence derives from a human donor with melanoma. Sample: tumor tissue (inferred from file names), taken from a patient given nivolumab and ipilimumab in sequence.

CDR3 in DNA: TGTGCCAGCAGCTTAGAGGGGGCAAGAGGAAACACCATATATTTT. Translating it yields CASSLEGARGNTIYF. The chain recombines TRBV11-3 with TRBJ1-3, with D possibly being TRBD1 (6 bases). The germline gives CDR1 SGHNT, CDR2 YENEEA. The V end lost 0 bases, the J end lost 4 bases, and 10 bases lay between the germline ends. The CDR3 is 15 residues long. The complete variable domain, with remaining parts taken from reference TRBV11-3 and TRBJ1-3, reads EAGVVQSPRYKIIEKKQPVAFWCNPISGHNTLYWYLQNLGQGPELLIRYENEEAVDDSQLPKDRFSAERLKGVDSTLKIQPAELGDSAVYLCASSLEGARGNTIYFGEGSWLTVV.